This TCR beta chain was captured by sequencing in a study of response to subunit inactivated influenza vaccine. Via MiXCR, TCRdb re-called the RT-PCR reads, giving one row per CDR3 protein. This sample has roughly 630,000 distinct CDR3 sequences, with 12% to 15% found just once. This clonotype was picked up many times. V lost 2 bases, J lost 0 bases, and 15 bases lay in between. The CDR3 is made up of 17 amino acids. The chain couples TRBV12-3 or TRBV12-4 to TRBJ2-3; tentatively, D is TRBD2 (6 bases). The TCR comes from a middle-aged man who received an inactivated influenza vaccine. Specimen: PBMCs from blood, collected around 15 days before vaccination. CDR3 residues: CASSLYGGPTSTDTQYF. CDR3 DNA: TGTGCCAGCAGTTTATACGGGGGACCCACTAGCACAGATACGCAGTATTTT.